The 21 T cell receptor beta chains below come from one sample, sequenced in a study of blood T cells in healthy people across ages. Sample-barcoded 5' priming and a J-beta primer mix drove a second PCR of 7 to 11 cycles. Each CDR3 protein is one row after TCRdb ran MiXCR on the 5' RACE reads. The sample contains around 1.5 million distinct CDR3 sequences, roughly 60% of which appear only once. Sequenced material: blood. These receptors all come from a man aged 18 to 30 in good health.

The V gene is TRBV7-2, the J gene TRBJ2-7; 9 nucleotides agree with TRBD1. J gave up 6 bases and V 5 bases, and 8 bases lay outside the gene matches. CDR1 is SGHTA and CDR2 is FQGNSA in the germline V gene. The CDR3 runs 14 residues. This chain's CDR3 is CASSRTDRGGEQYF. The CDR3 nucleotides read TGTGCCAGCAGCAGAACCGACAGGGGGGGCGAGCAGTACTTC.

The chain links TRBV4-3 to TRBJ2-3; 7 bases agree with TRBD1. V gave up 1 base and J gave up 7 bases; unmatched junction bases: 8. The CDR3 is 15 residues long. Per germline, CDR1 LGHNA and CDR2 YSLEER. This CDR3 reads CASSQGSGGVYTQYF. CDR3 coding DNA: TGCGCCAGCAGCCAAGGATCAGGGGGAGTATATACGCAGTATTTT.

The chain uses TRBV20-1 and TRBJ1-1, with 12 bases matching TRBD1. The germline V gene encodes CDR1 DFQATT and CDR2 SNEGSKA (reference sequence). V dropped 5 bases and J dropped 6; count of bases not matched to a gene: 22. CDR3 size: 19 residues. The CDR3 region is CSALPPGGTGGVGLAEAFF. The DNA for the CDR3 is TGCAGTGCTCTACCCCCAGGAGGGACAGGGGGCGTTGGTTTGGCTGAAGCTTTCTTT.

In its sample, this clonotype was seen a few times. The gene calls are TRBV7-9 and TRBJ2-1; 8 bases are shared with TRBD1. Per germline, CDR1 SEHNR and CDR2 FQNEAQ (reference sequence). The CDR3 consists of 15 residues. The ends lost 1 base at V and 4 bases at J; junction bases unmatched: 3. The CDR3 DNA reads TGTGCCAGCAGCTTAGTCCAGGGGGCTTACAATGAGCAGTTCTTC. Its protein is CASSLVQGAYNEQFF.

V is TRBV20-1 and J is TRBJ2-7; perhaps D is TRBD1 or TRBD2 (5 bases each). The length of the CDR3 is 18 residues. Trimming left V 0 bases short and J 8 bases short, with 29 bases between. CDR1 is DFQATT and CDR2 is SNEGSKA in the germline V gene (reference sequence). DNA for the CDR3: TGCAGTGCTAGAGATCAGGGCCACCGGGACCTTTTCATTTACCAGCAGTACTTC. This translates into CSARDQGHRDLFIYQQYF.

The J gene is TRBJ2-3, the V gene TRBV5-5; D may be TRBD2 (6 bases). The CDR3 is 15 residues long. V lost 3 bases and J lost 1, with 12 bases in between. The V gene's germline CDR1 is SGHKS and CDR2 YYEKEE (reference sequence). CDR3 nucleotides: TGTGCCAGCAGCTCGGGGGTTGGGCGCACAGATACGCAGTATTTT. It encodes CASSSGVGRTDTQYF.

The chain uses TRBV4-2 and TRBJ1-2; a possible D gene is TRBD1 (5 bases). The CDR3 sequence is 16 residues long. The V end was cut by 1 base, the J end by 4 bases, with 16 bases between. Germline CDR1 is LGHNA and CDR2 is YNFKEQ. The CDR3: CASSQGGGSSSYGYTF. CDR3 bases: TGTGCCAGCAGCCAAGGGGGGGGGTCATCCTCCTATGGCTACACCTTC.

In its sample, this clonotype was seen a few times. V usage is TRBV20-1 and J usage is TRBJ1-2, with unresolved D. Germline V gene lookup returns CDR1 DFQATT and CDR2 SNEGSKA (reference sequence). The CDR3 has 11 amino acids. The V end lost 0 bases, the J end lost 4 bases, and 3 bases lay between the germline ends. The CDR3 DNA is TGCAGTGCTAGAGACATCTATGGCTACACCTTC. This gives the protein CSARDIYGYTF.

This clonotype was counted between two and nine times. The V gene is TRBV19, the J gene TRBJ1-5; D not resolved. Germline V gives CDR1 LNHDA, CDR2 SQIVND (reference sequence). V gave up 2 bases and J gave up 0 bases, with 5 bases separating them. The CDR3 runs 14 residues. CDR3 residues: CASSIRDSNQPQHF. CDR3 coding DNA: TGTGCCAGTAGTATACGGGATAGCAATCAGCCCCAGCATTTT.

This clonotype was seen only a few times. DNA of the CDR3: TGCAGTGCTAGCAGGGACCTGTACGAGCAGTACTTC. It yields the protein CSASRDLYEQYF. The rearrangement joins TRBV20-1 to TRBJ2-4, with D tentatively TRBD1 or TRBD2 (5 bases each). The DNA end is a closer match to TRBJ2-7, so the J assignment may be wrong. The germline gives CDR1 DFQATT, CDR2 SNEGSKA (reference sequence). The CDR3 has 12 amino acids.

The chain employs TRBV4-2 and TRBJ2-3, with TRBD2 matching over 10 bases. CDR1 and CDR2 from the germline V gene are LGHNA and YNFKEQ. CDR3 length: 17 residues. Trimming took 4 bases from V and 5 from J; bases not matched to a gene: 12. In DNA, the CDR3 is TGTGCCAGCAGCCCCGCTAGCGGGAGCCCTGAGGGAGATACGCAGTATTTT. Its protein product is CASSPASGSPEGDTQYF.

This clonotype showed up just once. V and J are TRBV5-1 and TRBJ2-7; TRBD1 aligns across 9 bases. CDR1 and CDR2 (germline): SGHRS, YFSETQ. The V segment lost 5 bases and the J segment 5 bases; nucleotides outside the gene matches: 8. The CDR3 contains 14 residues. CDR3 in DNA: TGCGCCAGCAGGGTGGGACAGGGTCTGCACGAGCAGTACTTC. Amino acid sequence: CASRVGQGLHEQYF.

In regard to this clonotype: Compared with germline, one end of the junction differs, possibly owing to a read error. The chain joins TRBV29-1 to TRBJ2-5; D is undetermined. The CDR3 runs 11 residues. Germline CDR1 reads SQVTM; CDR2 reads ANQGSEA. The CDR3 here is CSAMAVEAQYF. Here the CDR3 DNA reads TGCAGCGCCATGGCGGTAGAGGCCCAGTACTTC.

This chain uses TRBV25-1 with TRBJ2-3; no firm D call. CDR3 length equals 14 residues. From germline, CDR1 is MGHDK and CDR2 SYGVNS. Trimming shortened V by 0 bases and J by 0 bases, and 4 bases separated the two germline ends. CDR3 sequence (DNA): TGTGCCAGCAGTGAATATGTTAGCACAGATACGCAGTATTTT. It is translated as CASSEYVSTDTQYF.

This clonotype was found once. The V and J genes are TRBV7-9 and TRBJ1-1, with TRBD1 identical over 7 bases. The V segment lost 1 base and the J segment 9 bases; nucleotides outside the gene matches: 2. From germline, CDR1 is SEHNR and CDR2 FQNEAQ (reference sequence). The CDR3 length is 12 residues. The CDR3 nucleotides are TGTGCCAGCAGCTTAGAGACAGGGAAAGCTTTCTTT. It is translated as CASSLETGKAFF.

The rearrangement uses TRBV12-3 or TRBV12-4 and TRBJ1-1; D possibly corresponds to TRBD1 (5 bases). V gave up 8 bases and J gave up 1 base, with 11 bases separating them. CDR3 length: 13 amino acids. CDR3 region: CASAGGENTEAFF. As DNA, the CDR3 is TGTGCCAGCGCCGGGGGTGAGAACACTGAAGCTTTCTTT.

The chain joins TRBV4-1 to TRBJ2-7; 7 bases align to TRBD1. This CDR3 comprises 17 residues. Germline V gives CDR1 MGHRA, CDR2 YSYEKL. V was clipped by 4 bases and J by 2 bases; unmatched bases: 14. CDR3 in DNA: TGCGCCAGCAGCCCCCCTTCGTACAGGGGTTATCCCTACGAGCAGTACTTC. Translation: CASSPPSYRGYPYEQYF.

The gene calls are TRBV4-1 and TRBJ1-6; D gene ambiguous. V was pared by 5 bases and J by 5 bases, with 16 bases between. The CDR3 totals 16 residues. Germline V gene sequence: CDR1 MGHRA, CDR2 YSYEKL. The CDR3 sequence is CASSYPPGPNNSPLHF. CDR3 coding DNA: TGCGCCAGCAGCTACCCTCCCGGGCCCAATAATTCACCCCTCCACTTT.

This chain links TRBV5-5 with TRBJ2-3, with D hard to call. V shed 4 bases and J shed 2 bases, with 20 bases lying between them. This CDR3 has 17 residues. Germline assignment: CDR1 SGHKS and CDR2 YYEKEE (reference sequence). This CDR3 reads CASSPKAFGKLTDTQYF. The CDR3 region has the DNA TGTGCCAGCAGCCCTAAGGCGTTTGGGAAGCTCACAGATACGCAGTATTTT. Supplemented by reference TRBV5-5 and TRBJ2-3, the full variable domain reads DAGVTQSPTHLIKTRGQQVTLRCSPISGHKSVSWYQQVLGQGPQFIFQYYEKEERGRGNFPDRFSARQFPNYSSELNVNALLLGDSALYLCASSPKAFGKLTDTQYFGPGTRLTVL.

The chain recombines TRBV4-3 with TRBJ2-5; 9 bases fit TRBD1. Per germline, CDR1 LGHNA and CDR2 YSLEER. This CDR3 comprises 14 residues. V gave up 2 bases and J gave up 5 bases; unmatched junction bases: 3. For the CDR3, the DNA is TGCGCCAGCAGCCAAACCGGGACAGGGGAGACCCAGTACTTC. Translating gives CASSQTGTGETQYF.

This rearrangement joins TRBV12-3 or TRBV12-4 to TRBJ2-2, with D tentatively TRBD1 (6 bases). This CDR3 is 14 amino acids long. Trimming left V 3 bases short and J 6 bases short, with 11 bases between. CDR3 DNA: TGTGCCAGCAGTTTCGGACAGTCTTCCGGGGAGCTGTTTTTT. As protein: CASSFGQSSGELFF.